This TCR beta chain was obtained from a study of OX40 agonist ivuxolimab in advanced cancers. Study details: Every 2 weeks, ivuxolimab was infused into the patients intravenously at between 0.01 and 10 mg/kg. The eligibility criteria allowed prior anti-PD-1, anti-PD-L1 or anti-CTLA-4 therapy, and 40% had some.

Sequencing was performed with immunoSEQ multiplex PCR; in TCRdb, only in-frame clones are kept and a portion is missing. The sample lists about 62,000 clones, around 93% occurring once. On this clone: What it binds is not known.

Germline trimming cut 2 bases from V and 3 bases from J; bases unmatched to any gene: 4. This CDR3 spans 16 amino acids. From germline, CDR1 is MNHNS and CDR2 SASEGT. Study-wide results and caveats: At 0.1 to 3.0 mg/kg and by week 6, CD4+ and CD8+ T cells in the blood had expanded clonally.

This clonotype was sampled from an adult with an advanced solid tumor such as melanoma, head and neck, liver or kidney cancer. Sequencing was performed on CD4+ or CD8+ T cells sorted from blood, taken in a trial of the OX40 agonist ivuxolimab. V is TRBV6-1 and J is TRBJ2-1; 10 nucleotides line up with TRBD2. This chain's CDR3 is CASSESASGSYNEQFF. The CDR3 nucleotides are TGTGCCAGCAGTGAATCGGCTAGCGGGAGCTACAATGAGCAGTTCTTC.